This T cell receptor beta chain was observed in a study of T-cell memory formation after mild COVID-19. V lost 3 bases, J lost 3 bases, and 12 bases lay in between. Germline CDR1 reads ENHRY; CDR2 reads SYGVKD. The CDR3 runs to 15 residues. This clonotype occurred many times. TCRdb re-derived calls from the 5' RACE reads in MiXCR, one entry per CDR3 protein. Among around 500,000 distinct CDR3 sequences listed, 15% to 20% were seen once. The sequencing sample was made of PBMCs or a T cell subset sorted from them (not recorded which). The chain couples TRBV10-3 to TRBJ2-1; D gene unclear. This TCR was sampled from an adult woman who had mild COVID-19 (a few samples of this study predate the infection). Cell type and time point are not known. CDR3 bases: TGTGCCATCAGTGACGTCCGCGGAGACTACAATGAGCAGTTCTTC. Translated: CAISDVRGDYNEQFF.